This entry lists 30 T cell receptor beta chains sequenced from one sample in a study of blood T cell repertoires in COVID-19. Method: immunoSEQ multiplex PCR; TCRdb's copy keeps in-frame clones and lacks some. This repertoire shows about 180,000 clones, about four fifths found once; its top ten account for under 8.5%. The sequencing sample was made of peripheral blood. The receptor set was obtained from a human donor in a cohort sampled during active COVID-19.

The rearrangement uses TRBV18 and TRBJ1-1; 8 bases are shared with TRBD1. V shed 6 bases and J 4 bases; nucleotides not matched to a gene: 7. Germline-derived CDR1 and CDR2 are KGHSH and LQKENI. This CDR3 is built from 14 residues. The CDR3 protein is CASSQGQGSTEAFF. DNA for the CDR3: TGTGCCAGCTCTCAAGGACAGGGAAGCACTGAAGCTTTCTTT.

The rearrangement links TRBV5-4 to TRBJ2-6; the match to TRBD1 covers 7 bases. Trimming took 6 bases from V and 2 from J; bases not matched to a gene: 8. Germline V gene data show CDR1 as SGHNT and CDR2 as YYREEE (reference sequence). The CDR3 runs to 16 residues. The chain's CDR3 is CASTMNQGAGANVLTF. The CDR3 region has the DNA TGTGCCAGCACCATGAACCAGGGGGCTGGGGCCAACGTCCTGACTTTC.

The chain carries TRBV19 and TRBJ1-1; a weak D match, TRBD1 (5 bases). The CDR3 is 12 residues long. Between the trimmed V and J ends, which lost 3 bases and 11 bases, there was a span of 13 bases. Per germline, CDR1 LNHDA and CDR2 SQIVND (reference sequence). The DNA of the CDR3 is TGTGCCAGTAGTATCGGCGGGGACGTCGCTTTCTTT. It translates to CASSIGGDVAFF.

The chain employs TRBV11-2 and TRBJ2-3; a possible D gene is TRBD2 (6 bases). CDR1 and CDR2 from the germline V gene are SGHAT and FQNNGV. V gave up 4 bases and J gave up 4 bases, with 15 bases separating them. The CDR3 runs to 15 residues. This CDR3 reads CASSWGRDFPDTQYF. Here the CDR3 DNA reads TGTGCCAGCAGCTGGGGTCGGGACTTTCCAGATACGCAGTATTTT.

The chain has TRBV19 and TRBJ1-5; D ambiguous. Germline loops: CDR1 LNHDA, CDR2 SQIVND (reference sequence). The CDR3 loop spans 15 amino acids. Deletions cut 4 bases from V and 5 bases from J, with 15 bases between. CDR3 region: CASSTSREIYQPQHF. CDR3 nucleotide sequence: TGTGCCAGTAGTACATCACGGGAGATTTATCAGCCCCAGCATTTT.

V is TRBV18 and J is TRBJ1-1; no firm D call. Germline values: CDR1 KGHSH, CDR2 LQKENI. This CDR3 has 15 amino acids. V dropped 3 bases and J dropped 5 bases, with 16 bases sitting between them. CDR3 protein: CASSPPLEEGTEAFF. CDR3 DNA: TGTGCCAGCTCACCCCCCTTAGAGGAGGGAACTGAAGCTTTCTTT.

CDR3 sequence (DNA): TGTGCCAGCAGCCAGTGGCGGAACTATGGCTACACCTTC. As protein: CASSQWRNYGYTF. V gene TRBV6-5 combines with J gene TRBJ1-2, with D hard to call. This CDR3 has 13 residues. V was clipped by 6 bases and J by 2 bases, with 10 bases between them. Germline-derived CDR1 and CDR2 are MNHEY and SVGAGI.

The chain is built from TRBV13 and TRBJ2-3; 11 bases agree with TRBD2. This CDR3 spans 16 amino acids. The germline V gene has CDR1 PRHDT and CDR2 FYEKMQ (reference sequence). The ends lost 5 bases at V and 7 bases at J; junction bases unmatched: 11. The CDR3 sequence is CASSATSGGRGNTQYF. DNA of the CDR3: TGTGCCAGCAGCGCCACTAGCGGGGGTAGAGGAAATACGCAGTATTTT.

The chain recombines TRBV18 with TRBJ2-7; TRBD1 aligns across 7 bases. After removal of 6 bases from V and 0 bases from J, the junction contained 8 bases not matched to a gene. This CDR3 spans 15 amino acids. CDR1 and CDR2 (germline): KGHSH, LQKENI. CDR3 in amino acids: CASSQTGAPSYEQYF. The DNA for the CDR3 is TGTGCCAGCTCGCAAACAGGGGCTCCCTCCTACGAGCAGTACTTC.

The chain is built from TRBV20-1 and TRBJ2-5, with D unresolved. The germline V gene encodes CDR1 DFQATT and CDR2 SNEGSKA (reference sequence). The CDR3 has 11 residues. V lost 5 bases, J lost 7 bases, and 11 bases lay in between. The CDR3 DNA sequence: TGCAGTGCTTACCCTAGGCTGACCCAGTACTTC. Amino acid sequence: CSAYPRLTQYF.

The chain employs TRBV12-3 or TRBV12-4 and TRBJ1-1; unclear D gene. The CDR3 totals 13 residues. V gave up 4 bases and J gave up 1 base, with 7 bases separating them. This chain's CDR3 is CASSWAKNTEAFF. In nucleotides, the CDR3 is TGTGCCAGCAGTTGGGCCAAGAACACTGAAGCTTTCTTT.

This CDR3 reads CASGAGLGNTGELFF. The CDR3 coding sequence is TGCGCCAGCGGGGCGGGACTAGGCAACACCGGGGAGCTGTTTTTT. The chain employs TRBV5-1 and TRBJ2-2, with 8 positions matching TRBD2. This CDR3 has 15 residues. V was clipped by 7 bases and J by 2 bases; unmatched bases: 7. The germline CDR1 and CDR2 sequences are SGHRS and YFSETQ.

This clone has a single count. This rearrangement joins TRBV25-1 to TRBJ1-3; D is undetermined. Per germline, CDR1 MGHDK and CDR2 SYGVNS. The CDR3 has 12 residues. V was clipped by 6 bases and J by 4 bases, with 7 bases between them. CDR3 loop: CASSPGGNTIYF. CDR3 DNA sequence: TGTGCCAGCAGCCCCGGGGGAAACACCATATATTTT.

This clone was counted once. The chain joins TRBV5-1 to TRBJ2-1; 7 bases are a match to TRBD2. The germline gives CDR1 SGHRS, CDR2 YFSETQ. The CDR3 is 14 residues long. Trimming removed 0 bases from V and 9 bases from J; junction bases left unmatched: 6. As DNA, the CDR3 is TGCGCCAGCAGCTTGGGCGTCTCGGGAGGTGAGCAGTTCTTC. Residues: CASSLGVSGGEQFF.

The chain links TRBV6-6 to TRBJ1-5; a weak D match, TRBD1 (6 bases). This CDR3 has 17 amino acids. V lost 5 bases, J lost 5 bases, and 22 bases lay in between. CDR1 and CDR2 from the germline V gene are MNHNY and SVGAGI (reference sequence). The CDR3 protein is CASSPWTAAGSHQPQHF. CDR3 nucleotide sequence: TGTGCCAGCAGTCCTTGGACAGCAGCAGGTTCCCATCAGCCCCAGCATTTT.

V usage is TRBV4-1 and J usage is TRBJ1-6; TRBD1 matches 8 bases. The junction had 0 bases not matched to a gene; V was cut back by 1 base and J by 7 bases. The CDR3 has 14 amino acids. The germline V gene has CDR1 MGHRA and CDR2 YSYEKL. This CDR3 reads CASSQGQGNSPLHF. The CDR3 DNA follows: TGCGCCAGCAGCCAAGGACAGGGGAATTCACCCCTCCACTTT.

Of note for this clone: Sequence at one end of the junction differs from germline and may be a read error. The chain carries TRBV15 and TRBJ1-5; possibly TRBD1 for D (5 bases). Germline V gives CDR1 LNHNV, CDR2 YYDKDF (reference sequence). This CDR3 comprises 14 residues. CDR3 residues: CATSGDSSNQPQHF. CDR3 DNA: TGTGCCACCAGCGGAGACAGTAGCAATCAGCCCCAGCATTTT.

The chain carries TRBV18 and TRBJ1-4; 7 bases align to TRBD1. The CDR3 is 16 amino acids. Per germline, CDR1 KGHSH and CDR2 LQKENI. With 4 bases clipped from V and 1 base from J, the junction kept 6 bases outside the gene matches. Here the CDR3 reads CASSRPTGLTNEKLFF. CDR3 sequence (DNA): TGTGCCAGCTCACGACCGACAGGGTTAACTAATGAAAAACTGTTTTTT.

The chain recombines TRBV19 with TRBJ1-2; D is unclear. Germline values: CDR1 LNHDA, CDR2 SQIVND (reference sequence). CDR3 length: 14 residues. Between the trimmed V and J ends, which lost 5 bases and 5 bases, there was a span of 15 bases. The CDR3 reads CASSAGRGPYGYTF. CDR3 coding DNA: TGTGCCAGTAGTGCGGGTCGAGGGCCTTATGGCTACACCTTC.

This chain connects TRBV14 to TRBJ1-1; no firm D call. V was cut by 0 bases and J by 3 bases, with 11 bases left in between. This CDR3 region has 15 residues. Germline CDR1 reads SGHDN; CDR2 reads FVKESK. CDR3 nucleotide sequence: TGTGCCAGCAGCCAAGATAGAGTTCGCGACACTGAAGCTTTCTTT. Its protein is CASSQDRVRDTEAFF.

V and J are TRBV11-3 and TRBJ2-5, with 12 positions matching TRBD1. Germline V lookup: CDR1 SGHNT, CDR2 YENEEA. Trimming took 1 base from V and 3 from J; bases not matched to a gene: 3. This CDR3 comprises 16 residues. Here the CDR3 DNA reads TGTGCCAGCAGCTTAGGGGACAGGGGGCGCAAAGAGACCCAGTACTTC. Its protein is CASSLGDRGRKETQYF.

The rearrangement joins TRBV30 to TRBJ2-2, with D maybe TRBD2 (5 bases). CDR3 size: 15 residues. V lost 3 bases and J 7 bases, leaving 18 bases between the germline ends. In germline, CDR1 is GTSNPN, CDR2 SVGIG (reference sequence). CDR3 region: CAWRPDSRTGGELFF. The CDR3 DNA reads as TGTGCCTGGAGACCGGACTCTCGGACCGGCGGGGAGCTGTTTTTT.

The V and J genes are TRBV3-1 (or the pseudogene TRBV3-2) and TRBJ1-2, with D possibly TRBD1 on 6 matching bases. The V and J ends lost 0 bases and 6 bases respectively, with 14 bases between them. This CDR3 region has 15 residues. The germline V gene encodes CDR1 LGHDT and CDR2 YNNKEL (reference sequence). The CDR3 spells CASSQDIGGIDGYTF. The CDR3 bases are TGTGCCAGCAGCCAAGACATAGGGGGAATCGATGGCTACACCTTC.

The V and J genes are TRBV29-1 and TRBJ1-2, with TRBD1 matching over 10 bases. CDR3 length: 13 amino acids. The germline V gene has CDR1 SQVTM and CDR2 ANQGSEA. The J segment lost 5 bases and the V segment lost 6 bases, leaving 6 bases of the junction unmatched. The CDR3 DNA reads TGCAGCGTGTTGACAGGGGGCGATTATGGCTACACCTTC. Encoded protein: CSVLTGGDYGYTF.

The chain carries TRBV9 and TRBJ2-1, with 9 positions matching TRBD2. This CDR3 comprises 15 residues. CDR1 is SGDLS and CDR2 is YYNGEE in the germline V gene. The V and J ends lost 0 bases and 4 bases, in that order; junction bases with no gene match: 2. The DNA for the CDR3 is TGTGCCAGCAGCGTAGGGCGGGGGGGTTACAATGAGCAGTTCTTC. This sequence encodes CASSVGRGGYNEQFF.

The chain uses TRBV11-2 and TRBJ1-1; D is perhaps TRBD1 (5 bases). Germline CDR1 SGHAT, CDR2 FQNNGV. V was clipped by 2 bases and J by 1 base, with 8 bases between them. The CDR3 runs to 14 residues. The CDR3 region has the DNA TGTGCCAGCAGCTTAACAGGAACGAACACTGAAGCTTTCTTT. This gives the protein CASSLTGTNTEAFF.

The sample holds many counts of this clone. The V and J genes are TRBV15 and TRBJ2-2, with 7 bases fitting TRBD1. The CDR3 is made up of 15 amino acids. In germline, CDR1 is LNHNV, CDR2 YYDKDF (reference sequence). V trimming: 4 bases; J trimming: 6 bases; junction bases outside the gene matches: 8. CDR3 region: CATSKDRVTSGELFF. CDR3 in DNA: TGTGCCACCAGCAAAGACAGGGTTACGTCCGGGGAGCTGTTTTTT.

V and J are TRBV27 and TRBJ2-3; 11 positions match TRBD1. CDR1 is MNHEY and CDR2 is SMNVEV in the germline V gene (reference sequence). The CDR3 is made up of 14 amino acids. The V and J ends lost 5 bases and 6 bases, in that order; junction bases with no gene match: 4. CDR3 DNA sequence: TGTGCCAGCAGTCGGGGACAGGGGGTTGATACGCAGTATTTT. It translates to CASSRGQGVDTQYF.

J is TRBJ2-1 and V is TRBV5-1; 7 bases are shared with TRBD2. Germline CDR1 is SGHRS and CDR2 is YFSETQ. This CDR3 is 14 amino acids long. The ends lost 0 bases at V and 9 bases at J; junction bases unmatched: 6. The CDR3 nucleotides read TGCGCCAGCAGCTTGGGGACTAGTTATGGTGAGCAGTTCTTC. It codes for CASSLGTSYGEQFF. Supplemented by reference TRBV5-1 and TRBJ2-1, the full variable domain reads KAGVTQTPRYLIKTRGQQVTLSCSPISGHRSVSWYQQTPGQGLQFLFEYFSETQRNKGNFPGRFSGRQFSNSRSEMNVSTLELGDSALYLCASSLGTSYGEQFFGPGTRLTVL.

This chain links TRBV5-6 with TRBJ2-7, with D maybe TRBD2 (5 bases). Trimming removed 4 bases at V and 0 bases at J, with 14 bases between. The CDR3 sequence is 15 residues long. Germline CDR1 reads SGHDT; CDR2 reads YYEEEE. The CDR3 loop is CASSRGAVLSYEQYF. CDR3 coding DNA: TGTGCCAGCAGCCGAGGAGCGGTCCTCTCCTACGAGCAGTACTTC.